These 17 T cell receptor beta chains came from one sample sequenced in a study of T cells in Graves' hyperthyroidism and ophthalmopathy. Template material for amplifying TCR beta CDR3 regions consisted of RNA transcripts. Carried out on the TCR CDR3, a first-round RT-PCR used the HTBI primer set. TCRdb fed the multiplex PCR reads into MiXCR, producing one record per CDR3 protein. This sample has about 660,000 distinct CDR3 sequences, with nearly 45% found just once. Sequenced material: peripheral blood or thyroid tissue (not recorded which). The receptors shown here come from an adult man with Graves' disease, either hyperthyroidism or ophthalmopathy (not recorded which).

V gene TRBV9 combines with J gene TRBJ1-1; D perhaps matches TRBD1 (5 bases). The CDR3 runs 15 residues. Germline V CDR1 and CDR2: SGDLS, YYNGEE. V dropped 4 bases and J dropped 1 base, with 14 bases sitting between them. In DNA form, the CDR3 reads TGTGCCAGCAGCCTAAACTCCAGGGCGAACACTGAAGCTTTCTTT. This codes for CASSLNSRANTEAFF.

About this clonotype: This may be a read error: a much more frequent sequence differs by one nucleotide. J is TRBJ1-1 and V is TRBV7-9; D gene ambiguous. The length of the CDR3 is 12 residues. The germline CDR1 and CDR2 sequences are SEHNR and FQNEAQ (reference sequence). CDR3 loop: CASSLGLPEASF. The CDR3 DNA follows: TGTGCCAGCAGCTTGGGTTTGCCTGAAGCTTCCTTT.

In DNA form, the CDR3 reads TGCAGTGCTAGAGATCTTTTTGAGGGAAACACCATATATTTT. It translates to CSARDLFEGNTIYF. V is TRBV20-1 and J is TRBJ1-3; no clear D gene. This CDR3 has 14 amino acids. Trimming stripped 0 bases from V and 4 bases from J, with 10 bases between. The germline V gene encodes CDR1 DFQATT and CDR2 SNEGSKA (reference sequence).

This clonotype showed up just once. This sequence joins TRBV25-1 and TRBJ1-2; D gene uncertain. Germline V gene sequence: CDR1 MGHDK, CDR2 SYGVNS. The CDR3 covers 10 residues. The V and J ends lost 8 bases and 8 bases respectively, with 9 bases between them. In nucleotides, the CDR3 is TGTGCCAGCTTTGTTGAGGGCTACACCTTC. Translating it yields CASFVEGYTF.

The V call is TRBV25-1, the J call TRBJ1-4; D gene unclear. Trimming took off 1 base at V and 8 bases at J, with 14 bases between the two ends. The CDR3 loop spans 15 amino acids. The germline gives CDR1 MGHDK, CDR2 SYGVNS. The CDR3, as DNA: TGTGCCAGCAGTGAATCCCTCAGGCAGAGAGAAAAACTGTTTTTT. Residues: CASSESLRQREKLFF. Full variable domain (outside the CDR3, taken from reference TRBV25-1 and TRBJ1-4): EADIYQTPRYLVIGTGKKITLECSQTMGHDKMYWYQQDPGMELHLIHYSYGVNSTEKGDLSSESTVSRIRTEHFPLTLESARPSHTSQYLCASSESLRQREKLFFGSGTQLSVL.

The rearrangement links TRBV7-2 to TRBJ1-2; 8 nucleotides agree with TRBD1. The CDR3 contains 15 residues. The trim removed 1 base at V and 3 bases at J, leaving 4 bases unmatched. CDR1 is SGHTA, CDR2 FQGNSA, per germline. DNA of the CDR3: TGTGCCAGCAGCTTAGGACAGGGGCTGTACTATGGCTACACCTTC. It specifies CASSLGQGLYYGYTF.

The J gene is TRBJ2-7, the V gene TRBV20-1, with D maybe TRBD2 (5 bases). V was pared by 1 base and J by 4 bases, with 11 bases between. Germline-derived CDR1 and CDR2 are DFQATT and SNEGSKA (reference sequence). This CDR3 has 13 amino acids. This CDR3 is CSARGVRDYEQYF. In DNA, the CDR3 is TGCAGTGCTAGAGGAGTACGGGATTACGAGCAGTACTTC.

This clonotype was observed a few times. This sequence joins TRBV14 and TRBJ2-7, with 7 nucleotides matching TRBD1. CDR3 length: 15 amino acids. Trimming at V came to 4 bases and at J to 2 bases, leaving 8 bases not matched to a gene. CDR1 SGHDN and CDR2 FVKESK come from the germline V gene. The CDR3, as DNA: TGTGCCAGCAGCCGCCAGACAGGGCTACCCTACGAGCAGTACTTC. The encoded protein is CASSRQTGLPYEQYF. Looking up the rest from reference TRBV14 and TRBJ2-7 gives the full variable domain: EAGVTQFPSHSVIEKGQTVTLRCDPISGHDNLYWYRRVMGKEIKFLLHFVKESKQDESGMPNNRFLAERTGGTYSTLKVQPAELEDSGVYFCASSRQTGLPYEQYFGPGTRLTVT.

This clonotype was detected a few times. The chain is built from TRBV19 and TRBJ1-3; possible D gene TRBD1, 5 bases. Deletions cut 1 base from V and 0 bases from J, with 10 bases between. The CDR3 spans 16 residues. Germline CDR1 LNHDA, CDR2 SQIVND (reference sequence). DNA for the CDR3: TGTGCCAGTAGTATAGGGGGGACTGGCTCTGGAAACACCATATATTTT. This codes for CASSIGGTGSGNTIYF.

In this sample, this clonotype turned up many times. This chain links TRBV20-1 with TRBJ1-6, with 9 nucleotides matching TRBD1. The CDR3 has 12 amino acids. Germline-derived CDR1 and CDR2 are DFQATT and SNEGSKA (reference sequence). Germline trimming cut 3 bases from V and 10 bases from J; bases unmatched to any gene: 1. The CDR3 loop reads CSASDRGSPLHF. CDR3 sequence (DNA): TGCAGTGCTAGTGACAGGGGGTCACCCCTCCACTTT.

V gene TRBV19 combines with J gene TRBJ2-7; D gene unclear. Trimming took off 7 bases at V and 2 bases at J, with 9 bases between the two ends. In germline, CDR1 is LNHDA, CDR2 SQIVND (reference sequence). The length of the CDR3 is 12 residues. The CDR3 nucleotides read TGTGCCAGTATGGCCAGTACCTACGAGCAGTACTTC. This translates into CASMASTYEQYF.

As to this clonotype: A much larger clone differs from this one at a single base, so this may be a read error. This CDR3 fails to terminate in the conserved phenylalanine or tryptophan, so it likely reflects a read error. The V call is TRBV12-3 or TRBV12-4, the J call TRBJ1-5, with D uncertain. Trimming took off 6 bases at V and 0 bases at J, with 9 bases between the two ends. The CDR3 consists of 14 residues. The CDR3 DNA follows: TGTGCCAGCAGGGGCCAGTATAGCAATCAGCCCCAGCATTCT. It translates to CASRGQYSNQPQHS.

This clonotype was detected a few times. The gene calls are TRBV7-9 and TRBJ1-5; the D gene is possibly TRBD1 (6 bases). The V and J ends lost 5 bases and 5 bases respectively, with 16 bases between them. CDR3 length: 15 amino acids. Germline values: CDR1 SEHNR, CDR2 FQNEAQ (reference sequence). CDR3 DNA sequence: TGTGCCAGCAGCAATGAGACAGGCCTGCATCAGCCCCAGCATTTT. Its translation is CASSNETGLHQPQHF.

CDR3 in amino acids: CASSQVGATGQYNTEAFF. The DNA for the CDR3 is TGTGCCAGCAGCCAAGTTGGGGCGACAGGGCAGTATAACACTGAAGCTTTCTTT. The rearrangement links TRBV14 to TRBJ1-1; 7 nucleotides match TRBD1. Unmatched junction bases numbered 13, after V lost 1 base and J lost 2 bases. This CDR3 has 18 residues. CDR1 and CDR2 (germline): SGHDN, FVKESK. Full variable domain (remainder filled in from reference TRBV14 and TRBJ1-1): EAGVTQFPSHSVIEKGQTVTLRCDPISGHDNLYWYRRVMGKEIKFLLHFVKESKQDESGMPNNRFLAERTGGTYSTLKVQPAELEDSGVYFCASSQVGATGQYNTEAFFGQGTRLTVV.

The CDR3 loop is CASSVDGTSLDTQYF. The CDR3 coding sequence is TGTGCCAGCAGCGTAGACGGGACTAGTCTAGATACGCAGTATTTT. The V call is TRBV9, the J call TRBJ2-3; 8 bases agree with TRBD2. Trimming took 0 bases from V and 5 from J; bases not matched to a gene: 5. The CDR3 is 15 residues long. Germline V CDR1 and CDR2: SGDLS, YYNGEE.

This chain connects TRBV29-1 to TRBJ2-6; D might be TRBD1 (5 bases). CDR1 SQVTM and CDR2 ANQGSEA come from the germline V gene. Trimming cost V 7 bases and J 0 bases, with 10 bases left between them. The CDR3 runs 14 residues. The CDR3 is CSARQSSGANVLTF. The CDR3 nucleotides read TGCAGCGCGAGACAGTCCTCTGGGGCCAACGTCCTGACTTTC.

This chain joins TRBV24-1 and TRBJ1-2, with D possibly matching TRBD1 (6 bases). Trimming pared 7 bases from V and 0 bases from J, leaving 20 bases between. Germline V lookup: CDR1 KGHDR, CDR2 SFDVKD. The CDR3 runs 17 residues. The CDR3 region is CATRPSGGAGANYGYTF. In DNA form, the CDR3 reads TGTGCCACCAGGCCTAGCGGGGGGGCGGGAGCTAACTATGGCTACACCTTC.